These 16 T cell receptor beta chains were sequenced from one sample in a study of control samples from healthy donors and cancer patients. Using immunoSEQ multiplex PCR, the repertoire was profiled, and TCRdb retains in-frame clones only, with some absent. This sample has about 150,000 clones; over 90% occur once, and the top ten carry 11% to 15%. Sequencing was carried out using PBMCs. These receptor sequences come from a man in his 60s with colorectal cancer.

J is TRBJ1-2 and V is TRBV3-1 (or the pseudogene TRBV3-2); TRBD1 is a possible D gene (5 bases). Looked up from germline, CDR1 is LGHDT and CDR2 is YNNKEL (reference sequence). Trimming shortened V by 2 bases and J by 2 bases, and 6 bases separated the two germline ends. This CDR3 spans 13 amino acids. CDR3 region: CASSQSGNYGYTF. Here the CDR3 DNA reads TGTGCCAGCAGCCAATCAGGGAACTATGGCTACACCTTC.

This chain joins TRBV6-2 or TRBV6-3 and TRBJ1-5; 7 bases agree with TRBD1. In germline, CDR1 is MNHEY, CDR2 SVGEGT. V shed 1 base and J 7 bases; nucleotides not matched to a gene: 7. CDR3 length equals 15 residues. In nucleotides, the CDR3 is TGTGCCAGCAGTTACTTCCGACAGGGTAGCCAGCCCCAGCATTTT. Translation gives CASSYFRQGSQPQHF.

This clone was recorded once. J is TRBJ1-5 and V is TRBV5-1; TRBD1 matches at 7 bases. Trimming took 4 bases from V and 4 from J; bases not matched to a gene: 5. The CDR3 is 14 residues long. The germline gives CDR1 SGHRS, CDR2 YFSETQ. As DNA, the CDR3 is TGCGCCAGCAGCATTGGGACAGAGAATCAGCCCCAGCATTTT. The encoded protein is CASSIGTENQPQHF.

The CDR3 protein is CASSLRQGSYGYTF. DNA for the CDR3: TGTGCCAGCAGCTTGCGGCAGGGGAGCTATGGCTACACCTTC. The chain combines TRBV5-4 with TRBJ1-2; perhaps TRBD1 as D (6 bases). This CDR3 spans 14 amino acids. V dropped 1 base and J dropped 4 bases, with 11 bases sitting between them. The germline CDR1 and CDR2 sequences are SGHNT and YYREEE (reference sequence).

V is TRBV29-1 and J is TRBJ2-1; 15 bases are shared with TRBD2. The CDR3 runs 17 residues. V was clipped by 0 bases and J by 9 bases; unmatched bases: 9. Looked up from germline, CDR1 is SQVTM and CDR2 is ANQGSEA. CDR3 in amino acids: CSVEDLQGLAGGREQFF. CDR3 nucleotides: TGCAGCGTTGAAGATCTTCAAGGACTAGCGGGGGGGCGTGAGCAGTTCTTC.

With respect to this clone: The same CDR3 can be traced to other DNA sequences in this sample. This chain connects TRBV12-3 or TRBV12-4 to TRBJ1-2; 7 nucleotides line up with TRBD1. CDR3 length: 13 amino acids. The trim removed 1 base at V and 8 bases at J, leaving 4 bases unmatched. CDR3 nucleotide sequence: TGTGCCAGCAGTTTAGGGACAGGAGGAGGCTACACCTTC. Residues: CASSLGTGGGYTF.

V gene TRBV19 combines with J gene TRBJ2-5; 8 bases match TRBD1. Germline assignment: CDR1 LNHDA and CDR2 SQIVND (reference sequence). The CDR3 has 15 residues. V trimming: 4 bases; J trimming: 2 bases; junction bases outside the gene matches: 6. The CDR3 region has the DNA TGTGCCAGTAGTACTGACAGGGGTTGGCAAGAGACCCAGTACTTC. Its protein product is CASSTDRGWQETQYF.

The rearrangement uses TRBV11-1 and TRBJ1-1; possibly TRBD1 for D (6 bases). Germline assignment: CDR1 SGHAT and CDR2 FQDESV (reference sequence). V was cut by 3 bases and J by 12 bases, with 14 bases left in between. The CDR3 covers 12 residues. CDR3 nucleotides: TGTGCCAGCAGCTTCCCGGGGGCGAACCCTTTCTTT. It specifies CASSFPGANPFF.

The genes are TRBV5-5 and TRBJ1-1; maybe TRBD1 (5 bases). Trimming removed 0 bases from V and 1 base from J, with 10 bases in between. CDR1 SGHKS and CDR2 YYEKEE come from the germline V gene (reference sequence). This CDR3 region has 15 residues. The CDR3 region has the DNA TGTGCCAGCAGCTTGGGAGGGACTGGGAACACTGAAGCTTTCTTT. Protein sequence: CASSLGGTGNTEAFF. Full variable domain (rest looked up from reference TRBV5-5 and TRBJ1-1): DAGVTQSPTHLIKTRGQQVTLRCSPISGHKSVSWYQQVLGQGPQFIFQYYEKEERGRGNFPDRFSARQFPNYSSELNVNALLLGDSALYLCASSLGGTGNTEAFFGQGTRLTVV.

V is TRBV2 and J is TRBJ2-3; 8 nucleotides line up with TRBD2. Looked up from germline, CDR1 is SNHLY and CDR2 is FYNNEI. Trimming took 10 bases from V and 1 from J; bases not matched to a gene: 10. The CDR3 is 15 residues long. The chain's CDR3 is CAIAGAGERTDTQYF. Written as DNA, the CDR3 is TGTGCCATCGCCGGAGCGGGGGAACGCACAGATACGCAGTATTTT.

The rearrangement joins TRBV5-1 to TRBJ1-1; D not certain. This CDR3 spans 15 amino acids. The ends were cut back, 0 bases at V and 3 bases at J, with 12 bases in the middle. Germline loops: CDR1 SGHRS, CDR2 YFSETQ. CDR3 DNA: TGCGCCAGCAGCTTGGGACGGGCCCAGGACACTGAAGCTTTCTTT. Amino acid sequence: CASSLGRAQDTEAFF.

The chain carries TRBV27 and TRBJ1-5; D is possibly TRBD1 (6 bases). This CDR3 has 16 amino acids. Germline V lookup: CDR1 MNHEY, CDR2 SMNVEV (reference sequence). V shed 3 bases and J shed 4 bases, with 16 bases lying between them. This CDR3 is CASSLGGGRGNQPQHF. CDR3 nucleotide sequence: TGTGCCAGCAGTTTGGGAGGGGGTCGCGGGAATCAGCCCCAGCATTTT.

This clone was seen just once. The chain recombines TRBV19 with TRBJ2-1; 9 nucleotides line up with TRBD2. The V gene's germline CDR1 is LNHDA and CDR2 SQIVND (reference sequence). Trimming took 0 bases from V and 5 from J; bases not matched to a gene: 8. This CDR3 comprises 17 residues. CDR3 residues: CASSIDLGLAGNNEQFF. CDR3 sequence (DNA): TGTGCCAGTAGTATAGATCTTGGGCTAGCGGGGAACAATGAGCAGTTCTTC. The entire variable domain, with the rest obtained from reference TRBV19 and TRBJ2-1, is as follows: DGGITQSPKYLFRKEGQNVTLSCEQNLNHDAMYWYRQDPGQGLRLIYYSQIVNDFQKGDIAEGYSVSREKKESFPLTVTSAQKNPTAFYLCASSIDLGLAGNNEQFFGPGTRLTVL.

The chain employs TRBV7-9 and TRBJ1-1, with TRBD1 as a possible D gene (5 bases). The CDR3 is made up of 16 amino acids. Trimming removed 1 base from V and 2 bases from J, with 14 bases in between. CDR1 SEHNR and CDR2 FQNEAQ come from the germline V gene (reference sequence). CDR3 loop: CASSLGQGIVNTEAFF. The CDR3 DNA sequence: TGTGCCAGCAGCTTAGGGCAGGGTATAGTCAACACTGAAGCTTTCTTT.

V gene TRBV30 combines with J gene TRBJ1-5; possible D gene TRBD1, 6 bases. CDR1 GTSNPN and CDR2 SVGIG come from the germline V gene (reference sequence). CDR3 length: 13 residues. V was trimmed by 2 bases and J by 7 bases, leaving 12 bases between them. The CDR3 sequence is CAWSLLQGQPQHF. DNA for the CDR3: TGTGCCTGGAGTCTTTTGCAGGGGCAGCCCCAGCATTTT.

The chain combines TRBV5-1 with TRBJ2-3; D call uncertain. Trimming removed 0 bases from V and 6 bases from J, with 8 bases in between. CDR1 is SGHRS and CDR2 is YFSETQ in the germline V gene. The CDR3 has 13 residues. CDR3 sequence reads: CASSLDTEDTQYF. The CDR3 DNA sequence: TGCGCCAGCAGCTTGGATACGGAGGATACGCAGTATTTT.